The 30 T cell receptor beta chains reported below all come from one sample, sequenced in a study of patients and donors after allogeneic stem cell transplantation. Using its own MiXCR run on the RT-PCR reads, TCRdb lists one record per CDR3 protein. The sample carries more than 850,000 distinct CDR3 sequences, under 20% recorded once. Sequencing used blood, either unsorted or a sorted T cell fraction (not recorded which). The source of these receptors is a human donor who was either an allogeneic HSCT recipient or a stem cell or donor lymphocyte infusion donor (not recorded which). It is not recorded whose cells these are; they may come from a transplant donor.

This clonotype has ten or more counts. The V call is TRBV6-5, the J call TRBJ2-1, with 8 bases that match TRBD1. The CDR3 has 15 residues. Per the germline V gene, CDR1 is MNHEY and CDR2 is SVGAGI. V was clipped by 3 bases and J by 2 bases; unmatched bases: 3. The CDR3 here is CASSYEDRAYNEQFF. The CDR3 bases are TGTGCCAGCAGTTATGAGGACAGGGCCTACAATGAGCAGTTCTTC.

This clonotype showed up just a few times. The V gene is TRBV20-1, the J gene TRBJ2-3; 10 bases align to TRBD2. V shed 0 bases and J 8 bases; nucleotides not matched to a gene: 2. CDR1 is DFQATT and CDR2 is SNEGSKA in the germline V gene (reference sequence). The CDR3 runs to 13 residues. CDR3 in DNA: TGCAGTGCTAGAGAAGCGGGAGGGGGTACGCAGTATTTT. As protein: CSAREAGGGTQYF.

This clonotype has a handful of counts. V usage is TRBV20-1 and J usage is TRBJ2-2; no clear D. The germline gives CDR1 DFQATT, CDR2 SNEGSKA (reference sequence). The CDR3 length is 10 residues. Trimming removed 3 bases at V and 7 bases at J, with 3 bases between. CDR3 protein: CSASDGELFF. For the CDR3, the DNA is TGCAGTGCTAGTGACGGGGAGCTGTTTTTT.

This clonotype was found a few times. The chain carries TRBV3-1 and TRBJ2-3; 8 nucleotides line up with TRBD2. CDR3 length: 18 amino acids. Germline V CDR1 and CDR2: LGHDT, YNNKEL (reference sequence). The V gene end was trimmed by 0 bases and the J gene end by 6 bases; junction bases not matched to a gene: 14. The CDR3 nucleotides read TGTGCCAGCAGCCAAGATATTCCGGGGGGGCCGGAAAAGGATACGCAGTATTTT. As protein: CASSQDIPGGPEKDTQYF.

The gene calls are TRBV20-1 and TRBJ1-6, with 8 bases matching TRBD1. The CDR3 has 13 residues. CDR1 is DFQATT, CDR2 SNEGSKA, per germline (reference sequence). Unmatched junction bases numbered 7, after V lost 6 bases and J lost 9 bases. The CDR3 protein is CSAGTGSVSPLHF. CDR3 sequence (DNA): TGCAGTGCAGGGACAGGCTCCGTTTCACCCCTCCACTTT.

This clonotype appeared a few times. The chain couples TRBV2 to TRBJ1-5; D unresolved. Trimming cost V 3 bases and J 0 bases, with 6 bases left between them. Germline values: CDR1 SNHLY, CDR2 FYNNEI. There are 14 residues in the CDR3. This CDR3 is CASSDAISNQPQHF. The CDR3 coding sequence is TGTGCCAGCAGTGACGCAATTAGCAATCAGCCCCAGCATTTT.

The table lists this clonotype with a few counts. The chain uses TRBV7-2 and TRBJ2-6; tentative D call: TRBD2 (6 bases). The CDR3 loop spans 16 amino acids. Germline CDR1 reads SGHTA; CDR2 reads FQGNSA. V lost 7 bases to trimming and J lost 1 base, with 14 bases between them. The CDR3 sequence: CASTLRGGSGANVLTF. The CDR3 DNA follows: TGTGCCAGCACCTTGAGGGGAGGTTCTGGGGCCAACGTCCTGACTTTC.

The rearrangement uses TRBV4-1 and TRBJ2-7; TRBD1 agrees at 8 bases. This CDR3 is built from 14 residues. V was clipped by 8 bases and J by 0 bases; unmatched bases: 6. CDR1 is MGHRA and CDR2 is YSYEKL in the germline V gene. CDR3 in DNA: TGCGCCAGCGCGGGACAGGATCTCTCCTACGAGCAGTACTTC. Translating gives CASAGQDLSYEQYF.

V and J are TRBV6-1 and TRBJ1-6, with D perhaps matching TRBD1 (6 bases). The V gene lost 5 bases and the J gene lost 7 bases, with 12 bases spanning the gap. The CDR3 contains 14 residues. Germline values: CDR1 MNHNS, CDR2 SASEGT. CDR3 nucleotides: TGTGCCAGCAGTCAAACAGGGACCAATTCACCCCTCCACTTT. It specifies CASSQTGTNSPLHF.

The CDR3 is CASSLGVGELVYSGNTIYF. The CDR3 DNA reads as TGTGCCAGCAGCTTAGGGGTTGGAGAACTAGTTTACTCTGGAAACACCATATATTTT. The genes are TRBV11-2 and TRBJ1-3; D gene uncertain. V lost 1 base to trimming and J lost 0 bases, with 19 bases between them. Germline V lookup: CDR1 SGHAT, CDR2 FQNNGV. The CDR3 is made up of 19 amino acids.

This chain joins TRBV15 and TRBJ2-7; TRBD2 matches at 12 bases. The germline V gene encodes CDR1 LNHNV and CDR2 YYDKDF (reference sequence). This CDR3 has 16 residues. The V and J ends lost 4 bases and 4 bases, in that order; junction bases with no gene match: 8. CDR3 in amino acids: CATSNRLAGALYEQYF. The CDR3 DNA reads as TGTGCCACCAGCAACCGACTAGCGGGAGCTTTGTACGAGCAGTACTTC. The whole variable domain, remainder taken from reference TRBV15 and TRBJ2-7, is DAMVIQNPRYQVTQFGKPVTLSCSQTLNHNVMYWYQQKSSQAPKLLFHYYDKDFNNEADTPDNFQSRRPNTSFCFLDIRSPGLGDTAMYLCATSNRLAGALYEQYFGPGTRLTVT.

This rearrangement joins TRBV4-3 to TRBJ2-4; the D call may be TRBD1 or TRBD2 (5 bases each). V shed 1 base and J shed 7 bases, with 11 bases lying between them. CDR3 length: 14 amino acids. Germline V gives CDR1 LGHNA, CDR2 YSLEER. The DNA of the CDR3 is TGCGCCAGCAGCCAAGGGGGGTTCCGGAACATTCAGTACTTC. Its protein product is CASSQGGFRNIQYF.

This clonotype has just a few counts. This chain joins TRBV6-5 and TRBJ2-7, with TRBD2 matching 9 bases. The length of the CDR3 is 15 residues. Germline loops: CDR1 MNHEY, CDR2 SVGAGI. The V and J ends lost 4 bases and 2 bases, in that order; junction bases with no gene match: 6. The CDR3 coding sequence is TGTGCCAGCAGTTTGCCTAGCGGGACAACCTACGAGCAGTACTTC. The encoded protein is CASSLPSGTTYEQYF.

This clonotype has more than one count but fewer than ten. The chain has TRBV19 and TRBJ2-7; D possibly uses TRBD1 or TRBD2 (7 bases each). CDR1 and CDR2 from the germline V gene are LNHDA and SQIVND (reference sequence). This CDR3 has 14 residues. V was shortened by 8 bases and J by 2 bases, with 16 bases between the two germline ends. This CDR3 reads CASVDREGTYEQYF. The CDR3 nucleotides read TGTGCCAGTGTTGACAGGGAGGGGACCTACGAGCAGTACTTC.

Only a few counts were recorded for this clonotype. V gene TRBV27 combines with J gene TRBJ2-1; D gene unclear. V was clipped by 5 bases and J by 6 bases, with 17 bases between them. In germline, CDR1 is MNHEY, CDR2 SMNVEV (reference sequence). The CDR3 sequence is 15 residues long. This chain's CDR3 is CASSLQPFVSNEQFF. DNA for the CDR3: TGTGCCAGCAGTCTCCAGCCGTTCGTTAGCAATGAGCAGTTCTTC.

This clonotype has just a few counts. J is TRBJ1-2 and V is TRBV6-1, with 9 bases fitting TRBD1. The CDR3 runs 15 residues. Per the germline V gene, CDR1 is MNHNS and CDR2 is SASEGT. The trim removed 0 bases at V and 6 bases at J, leaving 5 bases unmatched. This chain's CDR3 is CASSEAIGTGHGYTF. In nucleotides, the CDR3 is TGTGCCAGCAGTGAAGCGATCGGGACAGGGCATGGCTACACCTTC.

The rearrangement uses TRBV9 and TRBJ1-2, with unresolved D. CDR1 SGDLS and CDR2 YYNGEE come from the germline V gene. The CDR3 totals 15 residues. V was trimmed by 2 bases and J by 5 bases, leaving 16 bases between them. The CDR3 DNA reads TGTGCCAGCAGCGTCCGGAGGAGGGATGGTTATGGCTACACCTTC. Its translation: CASSVRRRDGYGYTF.

The rearrangement joins TRBV6-1 to TRBJ1-1; TRBD1 is a possible D gene (5 bases). The V gene lost 6 bases and the J gene lost 1 base, with 9 bases spanning the gap. The germline V gene has CDR1 MNHNS and CDR2 SASEGT. This CDR3 contains 13 residues. The CDR3 nucleotides are TGTGCCAGCAGCGACAGCGAGAACACTGAAGCTTTCTTT. Its protein is CASSDSENTEAFF.

Only a few counts were recorded for this clonotype. This chain connects TRBV11-2 to TRBJ2-1; TRBD1 is a possible D gene (5 bases). This CDR3 has 14 amino acids. V was pared by 5 bases and J by 5 bases, with 13 bases between. Germline values: CDR1 SGHAT, CDR2 FQNNGV. The chain's CDR3 is CASSPVPTDNEQFF. In DNA form, the CDR3 reads TGTGCCAGCAGCCCGGTGCCGACAGACAATGAGCAGTTCTTC.

This sequence joins TRBV10-3 and TRBJ2-5, with 8 nucleotides matching TRBD2. V gave up 4 bases and J gave up 3 bases; unmatched junction bases: 1. The CDR3 has 13 residues. Per germline, CDR1 ENHRY and CDR2 SYGVKD. The CDR3 loop reads CAISVLAEETQYF. The CDR3 bases are TGTGCCATCAGTGTACTAGCGGAAGAGACCCAGTACTTC.

Only a few counts were recorded for this clonotype. The rearrangement uses TRBV10-3 and TRBJ2-1, with TRBD2 identical over 12 bases. The junction had 7 bases not matched to a gene; V was cut back by 2 bases and J by 2 bases. The CDR3 totals 18 residues. The V gene's germline CDR1 is ENHRY and CDR2 SYGVKD. CDR3 amino acids: CAISEELAGGPTYNEQFF. The CDR3 bases are TGTGCCATCAGTGAGGAGCTAGCGGGGGGGCCTACCTACAATGAGCAGTTCTTC.

This sequence joins TRBV5-1 and TRBJ1-2; D perhaps matches TRBD1 (5 bases). This CDR3 region has 11 residues. Trimming left V 8 bases short and J 9 bases short, with 14 bases between. Germline assignment: CDR1 SGHRS and CDR2 YFSETQ. In DNA, the CDR3 is TGCGCCAGTAGGGACGTGCATAGCTACACCTTC. As protein: CASRDVHSYTF.

V gene TRBV12-3 or TRBV12-4 combines with J gene TRBJ2-2; D could derive from TRBD1 or TRBD2 (6 bases each). There are 18 residues in the CDR3. V was trimmed by 3 bases and J by 4 bases, leaving 21 bases between them. The CDR3 loop reads CASSLGAQVPGGTGELFF. CDR3 sequence (DNA): TGTGCCAGCAGTTTGGGGGCCCAAGTTCCCGGGGGCACCGGGGAGCTGTTTTTT.

The chain combines TRBV11-3 with TRBJ2-2, with 13 bases fitting TRBD2. Germline CDR1 reads SGHNT; CDR2 reads YENEEA. V was pared by 6 bases and J by 2 bases, with 3 bases of the junction left unmatched. The CDR3 length is 16 residues. The DNA for the CDR3 is TGTGCCAGCAGGAGACTAGCGGGAGGAAACACCGGGGAGCTGTTTTTT. Its translation: CASRRLAGGNTGELFF. Combining the CDR3 with reference TRBV11-3 and TRBJ2-2 gives the whole variable domain EAGVVQSPRYKIIEKKQPVAFWCNPISGHNTLYWYLQNLGQGPELLIRYENEEAVDDSQLPKDRFSAERLKGVDSTLKIQPAELGDSAVYLCASRRLAGGNTGELFFGEGSRLTVL.

This clonotype was counted a few times. DNA for the CDR3: TGTGCCAGCAGTTTAAGCCGAAGCAATCAGCCCCAGCATTTT. This encodes CASSLSRSNQPQHF. V gene TRBV12-3 or TRBV12-4 combines with J gene TRBJ1-5, with D unresolved. The CDR3 spans 14 residues. V gave up 2 bases and J gave up 1 base, with 6 bases separating them.

The chain combines TRBV11-1 with TRBJ2-6; TRBD2 matches at 8 bases. The CDR3 has 18 residues. J lost 2 bases, V lost 3 bases, and 9 bases had no gene match. Germline lookup yields CDR1 SGHAT and CDR2 FQDESV (reference sequence). The CDR3 reads CASSFMGLGRAGANVLTF. As DNA, the CDR3 is TGTGCCAGCAGCTTTATGGGACTCGGGAGGGCTGGGGCCAACGTCCTGACTTTC.

This chain links TRBV29-1 with TRBJ2-5; D tentatively reads TRBD1 or TRBD2 (6 bases each). The CDR3 runs to 14 residues. V lost 4 bases to trimming and J lost 2 bases, with 14 bases between them. Germline V gene lookup returns CDR1 SQVTM and CDR2 ANQGSEA. In nucleotides, the CDR3 is TGCAGCGTTGCCCCAACAGGGACTCAAGAGACCCAGTACTTC. This codes for CSVAPTGTQETQYF.

V gene TRBV20-1 combines with J gene TRBJ1-1; 9 bases are a match to TRBD1. V was pared by 8 bases and J by 0 bases, with 1 base of the junction left unmatched. CDR1 and CDR2 from the germline V gene are DFQATT and SNEGSKA (reference sequence). There are 12 residues in the CDR3. CDR3 sequence (DNA): TGCAGTTGGGACAGGGTGAACACTGAAGCTTTCTTT. This codes for CSWDRVNTEAFF.

The chain is built from TRBV6-2 or TRBV6-3 and TRBJ2-3; D call uncertain. The CDR3 is made up of 17 amino acids. V lost 4 bases and J lost 4, with 21 bases in between. The germline CDR1 and CDR2 sequences are MNHEY and SVGEGT. CDR3 loop: CASSSQGKVKLPDTQYF. The DNA for the CDR3 is TGTGCCAGCAGTTCCCAAGGAAAAGTGAAGCTGCCAGATACGCAGTATTTT.

This chain joins TRBV15 and TRBJ2-1; no clear D gene. Germline V lookup: CDR1 LNHNV, CDR2 YYDKDF (reference sequence). The V end was cut by 0 bases, the J end by 7 bases, with 10 bases between. This CDR3 contains 14 residues. The CDR3 here is CATSRDPAENEQFF. CDR3 DNA sequence: TGTGCCACCAGCAGAGATCCGGCTGAGAATGAGCAGTTCTTC.